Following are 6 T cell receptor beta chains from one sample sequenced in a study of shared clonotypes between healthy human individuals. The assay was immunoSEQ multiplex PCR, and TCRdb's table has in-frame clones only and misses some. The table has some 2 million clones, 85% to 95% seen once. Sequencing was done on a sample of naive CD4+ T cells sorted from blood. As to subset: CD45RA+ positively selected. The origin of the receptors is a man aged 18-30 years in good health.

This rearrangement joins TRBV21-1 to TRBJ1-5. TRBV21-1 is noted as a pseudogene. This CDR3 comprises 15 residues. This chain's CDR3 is CASSRARAGGQPQHF. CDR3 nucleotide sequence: TGTGCCAGCAGCAGAGCGCGGGCAGGAGGTCAGCCCCAGCATTTT.

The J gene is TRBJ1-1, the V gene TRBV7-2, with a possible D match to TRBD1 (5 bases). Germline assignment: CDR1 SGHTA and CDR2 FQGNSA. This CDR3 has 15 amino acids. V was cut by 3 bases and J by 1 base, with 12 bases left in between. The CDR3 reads CASSLQGGKNTEAFF. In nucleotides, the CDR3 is TGTGCCAGCAGCTTGCAGGGTGGGAAGAACACTGAAGCTTTCTTT.

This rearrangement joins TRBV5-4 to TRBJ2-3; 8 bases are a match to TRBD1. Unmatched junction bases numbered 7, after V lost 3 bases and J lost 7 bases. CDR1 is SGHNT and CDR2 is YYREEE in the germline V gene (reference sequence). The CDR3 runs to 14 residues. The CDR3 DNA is TGTGCCAGCAGCTCGGACAGGGAAGGAAATACGCAGTATTTT. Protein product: CASSSDREGNTQYF.

The CDR3 reads CASSFQVNEKLFF. The CDR3 DNA reads as TGCGCCAGCAGCTTTCAAGTTAATGAAAAACTGTTTTTT. V gene TRBV5-1 combines with J gene TRBJ1-4; the D is unclear. This CDR3 has 13 residues. V lost 2 bases, J lost 4 bases, and 6 bases lay in between. Germline assignment: CDR1 SGHRS and CDR2 YFSETQ.

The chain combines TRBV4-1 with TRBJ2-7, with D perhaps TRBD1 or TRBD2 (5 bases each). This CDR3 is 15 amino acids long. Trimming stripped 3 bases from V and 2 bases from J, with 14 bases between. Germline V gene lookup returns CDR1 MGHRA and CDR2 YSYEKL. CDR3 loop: CASSQVRGVAYEQYF. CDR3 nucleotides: TGCGCCAGCAGCCAGGTGAGAGGGGTAGCCTACGAGCAGTACTTC.

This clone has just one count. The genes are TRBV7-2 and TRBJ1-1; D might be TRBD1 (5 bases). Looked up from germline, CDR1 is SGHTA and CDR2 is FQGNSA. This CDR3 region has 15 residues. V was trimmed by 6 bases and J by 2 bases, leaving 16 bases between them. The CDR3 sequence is CASRVDSLTNTEAFF. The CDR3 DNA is TGTGCCAGCAGAGTCGACAGTCTTACCAACACTGAAGCTTTCTTT.